A selection of T cell receptor beta chains follows, all from one sample in a study of OX40 agonist ivuxolimab in advanced cancers. Assay used: immunoSEQ multiplex PCR; TCRdb lists only in-frame clones, some missing. The sample records 77,000 or so clones, 88% being singletons. The specimen comprised CD4+ or CD8+ T cells sorted from blood, sampled in a trial of the OX40 agonist ivuxolimab. The receptor set was obtained from an adult with an advanced solid tumor such as melanoma, head and neck, liver or kidney cancer. Both conserved end residues are part of each CDR3. A D gene is named only where the DNA matches it firmly. Clone size, where shown, is once, few, many, or a class for clones that have expanded.

CDR3 length | J gene | D gene | V gene | clone size | CDR3 protein | CDR3 DNA
13 | TRBJ1-6 | TRBD1 | TRBV27 | NA | CASRTGSDSPLHF | TGTGCCAGCAGGACAGGGAGCGATTCACCCCTCCACTTT
16 | TRBJ2-3 | NA | TRBV7-9 | NA | CASSPLGRGDTDTQYF | TGTGCCAGCAGCCCTCTCGGCAGGGGGGACACAGATACGCAGTATTTT
16 | TRBJ2-5 | TRBD2 | TRBV10-3 | NA | CAISESLAGGQETQYF | TGTGCCATCAGTGAGAGCCTAGCGGGGGGACAAGAGACCCAGTACTTC
15 | TRBJ1-5 | NA | TRBV5-5 | NA | CASSTTAYSNQPQHF | TGTGCCAGCAGCACTACAGCGTATAGCAATCAGCCCCAGCATTTT
16 | TRBJ2-5 | TRBD1 | TRBV19 | NA | CASSLLGTGGSETQYF | TGTGCCAGTAGCCTACTGGGGACAGGGGGCTCGGAGACCCAGTACTTC
14 | TRBJ2-7 | TRBD2 | TRBV10-3 | NA | CTISDKAGGHEQYF | TGTACCATCAGTGACAAAGCGGGAGGCCACGAGCAGTACTTC
14 | TRBJ1-1 | TRBD1 | TRBV7-9 | few | CASSQGDRNTEAFF | TGTGCCAGCAGCCAGGGGGATAGGAACACTGAAGCTTTCTTT
15 | TRBJ1-1 | TRBD1 | TRBV18 | NA | CASSPSGTGNTEAFF | TGTGCCAGCTCACCATCGGGGACAGGGAACACTGAAGCTTTCTTT
14 | TRBJ2-3 | TRBD1 | TRBV11-2 | NA | CASSPGQATDTQYF | TGTGCCAGCAGCCCAGGACAGGCTACAGATACGCAGTATTTT
14 | TRBJ1-1 | NA | TRBV7-2 | once | CASSLTMSDTEAFF | TGTGCCAGCAGCTTAACGATGTCGGACACTGAAGCTTTCTTT
13 | TRBJ2-7 | NA | TRBV15 | NA | CATSRDEGYEQYF | TGTGCCACCAGCAGAGATGAAGGATACGAGCAGTACTTC
13 | TRBJ2-2 | NA | TRBV11-2 | NA | CASSLRTSGELFF | TGTGCCAGCAGCCTTCGGACATCCGGGGAGCTGTTTTTT
14 | TRBJ1-5 | NA | TRBV6-5 | few | CASSRGGVGQPQHF | TGTGCCAGCAGCCGCGGCGGGGTGGGACAGCCCCAGCATTTT
14 | TRBJ1-3 | NA | TRBV10-3 | NA | CAIQTREPGNTIYF | TGTGCCATCCAAACTCGGGAACCTGGAAACACCATATATTTT
15 | TRBJ2-4 | NA | TRBV28 | NA | CASSSLTPSKNIQYF | TGTGCCAGCAGTTCCTTGACACCCTCCAAAAACATTCAGTACTTC
17 | TRBJ2-6 | NA | TRBV27 | NA | CASSLQGGGSGANVLTF | TGTGCCAGCAGTTTGCAGGGGGGAGGCTCTGGGGCCAACGTCCTGACTTTC
13 | TRBJ2-7 | TRBD1 | TRBV30 | NA | CAWSPGTAYEQYF | TGTGCCTGGAGTCCCGGGACAGCTTACGAGCAGTACTTC
12 | TRBJ2-7 | NA | TRBV11-2 | NA | CASSLDTSQQYF | TGTGCCAGCAGCTTAGATACTTCACAACAGTACTTC
18 | TRBJ1-4 | NA | TRBV5-8 | NA | CASSGGPGTTGRGEKLFF | TGTGCCAGCAGCGGGGGACCGGGTACTACAGGGAGGGGTGAAAAACTGTTTTTT
13 | TRBJ1-1 | NA | TRBV12-5 | NA | CASGLDKNTEAFF | TGTGCTAGTGGTTTGGACAAGAACACTGAAGCTTTCTTT
12 | TRBJ1-2 | NA | TRBV7-3 | NA | CASSLGGDGYTF | TGTGCCAGCAGCTTAGGGGGAGATGGCTACACCTTC
13 | TRBJ2-5 | NA | TRBV18 | NA | CASSPSSDGAQYF | TGTGCCAGCTCACCCAGCTCCGACGGGGCCCAGTACTTC
15 | TRBJ1-5 | TRBD1 | TRBV10-1 | few | CASKTHRGFNQPQHF | TGCGCCAGCAAGACCCACAGGGGTTTCAATCAGCCCCAGCATTTT
14 | TRBJ1-3 | NA | TRBV5-1 | NA | CASSPLGDGNTIYF | TGCGCCAGCAGCCCGCTCGGGGATGGAAACACCATATATTTT
15 | TRBJ1-6 | TRBD1 | TRBV6-6 | NA | CASRTGGRGSSPLHF | TGTGCCAGCAGGACAGGGGGCAGGGGGAGTTCACCCCTCCACTTT
15 | TRBJ1-6 | NA | TRBV27 | once | CASKVGLHLNSPLHF | TGTGCCAGCAAGGTTGGCCTACATCTTAATTCACCCCTCCACTTT
15 | TRBJ2-3 | NA | TRBV5-6 | NA | CASSSRTASTDTQYF | TGTGCCAGCAGCTCGAGGACAGCTAGCACAGATACGCAGTATTTT
14 | TRBJ1-6 | TRBD1 | TRBV6-5 | NA | CASSSRDRNSPLHF | TGTGCCAGCAGCTCCCGGGACAGAAATTCACCCCTCCACTTT
13 | TRBJ2-7 | NA | TRBV13 | NA | CASSLGAAYEQYF | TGTGCCAGCAGCCTGGGAGCGGCCTACGAGCAGTACTTC
12 | TRBJ2-2 | NA | TRBV2 | NA | CASNRNTGELFF | TGTGCCAGCAACAGGAACACCGGGGAGCTGTTTTTT
15 | TRBJ2-1 | NA | TRBV25-1 | NA | CASGRQISSYNEQFF | TGTGCCAGCGGGAGACAGATTAGCTCCTACAATGAGCAGTTCTTC
15 | TRBJ2-1 | TRBD1 | TRBV19 | NA | CASTKDRDSYNEQFF | TGTGCCAGTACCAAGGACAGGGACTCCTACAATGAGCAGTTCTTC
14 | TRBJ1-5 | NA | TRBV28 | NA | CATTRGDSNQPQHF | TGTGCCACCACTAGGGGTGATAGCAATCAGCCCCAGCATTTT
15 | TRBJ1-4 | NA | TRBV19 | NA | CASTKRGLTNEKLFF | TGTGCCAGTACAAAGCGGGGGCTTACTAATGAAAAACTGTTTTTT
14 | TRBJ1-1 | NA | TRBV10-3 | NA | CAISTRQDNTEAFF | TGTGCCATCAGTACGCGACAGGACAACACTGAAGCTTTCTTT
14 | TRBJ2-7 | NA | TRBV27 | NA | CASSLTVLSYEQYF | TGTGCCAGCAGTTTGACAGTCCTGTCCTACGAGCAGTACTTC
16 | TRBJ2-7 | TRBD2 | TRBV10-2 | NA | CASSDSLAAGAYEQYF | TGCGCCAGCAGTGACTCCCTTGCTGCGGGGGCCTACGAGCAGTACTTC
13 | TRBJ1-5 | NA | TRBV19 | NA | CASRQGRERPQHF | TGTGCCAGTCGCCAGGGGAGGGAGCGGCCCCAGCATTTT
11 | TRBJ1-2 | NA | TRBV29-1 | once | CSVDGDYGYTF | TGCAGCGTTGACGGCGACTATGGCTACACCTTC
16 | TRBJ2-7 | NA | TRBV5-5 | NA | CASSLVVSTAYYEQYF | TGTGCCAGCAGCTTGGTTGTCTCAACCGCTTACTACGAGCAGTACTTC
15 | TRBJ2-2 | TRBD1 | TRBV19 | NA | CASSIRQGNTGELFF | TGTGCCAGTAGTATAAGACAGGGGAACACCGGGGAGCTGTTTTTT
13 | TRBJ1-5 | TRBD1 | TRBV19 | NA | CASSMRGGQPQHF | TGTGCCAGTAGTATGAGAGGGGGCCAGCCCCAGCATTTT
15 | TRBJ2-5 | TRBD2 | TRBV5-4 | NA | CASSPLAGGKETQYF | TGTGCCAGCAGCCCCCTAGCGGGGGGAAAAGAGACCCAGTACTTC
13 | TRBJ1-4 | TRBD1 | TRBV7-2 | NA | CASRQGLAEKLFF | TGTGCCAGCAGACAGGGGCTAGCTGAAAAACTGTTTTTT
15 | TRBJ1-6 | TRBD1 | TRBV27 | NA | CASSPTTGFNSPLHF | TGTGCCAGCAGTCCGACGACAGGGTTTAATTCACCCCTCCACTTT
13 | TRBJ1-1 | NA | TRBV6-1 | NA | CASSADRGTEAFF | TGTGCCAGCAGTGCTGACCGAGGGACTGAAGCTTTCTTT
11 | TRBJ2-2 | NA | TRBV30 | NA | CAWLTGGELFF | TGTGCCTGGCTGACGGGCGGGGAGCTGTTTTTT
13 | TRBJ1-5 | NA | TRBV7-9 | NA | CASSFAGNQPQHF | TGTGCCAGCAGCTTTGCGGGGAATCAGCCCCAGCATTTT
13 | TRBJ2-3 | NA | TRBV11-2 | NA | CASTKRPTDTQYF | TGTGCCAGCACCAAAAGACCCACAGATACGCAGTATTTT
14 | TRBJ2-3 | NA | TRBV18 | NA | CASSPPRPSDTQYF | TGTGCCAGCTCACCCCCCCGGCCCTCAGATACGCAGTATTTT
13 | TRBJ2-7 | NA | TRBV11-3 | NA | CASSLDSAYEQYF | TGTGCCAGCAGCTTAGATTCCGCCTACGAGCAGTACTTC
15 | TRBJ1-5 | NA | TRBV6-1 | NA | CASRGDGRGEVPQHF | TGTGCCAGCAGGGGCGACGGCAGGGGAGAGGTCCCCCAGCATTTT
15 | TRBJ2-2 | TRBD1 | TRBV11-2 | NA | CASSPRTGSAGELFF | TGTGCCAGCAGCCCAAGGACAGGGAGCGCCGGGGAGCTGTTTTTT
15 | TRBJ1-2 | TRBD1 | TRBV19 | NA | CASSIASGQGYGYTF | TGTGCCAGTAGTATCGCATCGGGACAGGGGTATGGCTACACCTTC
14 | TRBJ2-7 | TRBD1 | TRBV18 | once | CASSPRDRGHEQYF | TGTGCCAGCTCACCAAGGGACAGGGGGCATGAGCAGTACTTC
12 | TRBJ1-4 | NA | TRBV15 | NA | CATGRGNEKLFF | TGTGCCACCGGCAGGGGTAATGAAAAACTGTTTTTT
14 | TRBJ1-5 | NA | TRBV2 | few | CASSVTQGNQPQHF | TGTGCCAGCAGCGTCACCCAGGGAAATCAGCCCCAGCATTTT